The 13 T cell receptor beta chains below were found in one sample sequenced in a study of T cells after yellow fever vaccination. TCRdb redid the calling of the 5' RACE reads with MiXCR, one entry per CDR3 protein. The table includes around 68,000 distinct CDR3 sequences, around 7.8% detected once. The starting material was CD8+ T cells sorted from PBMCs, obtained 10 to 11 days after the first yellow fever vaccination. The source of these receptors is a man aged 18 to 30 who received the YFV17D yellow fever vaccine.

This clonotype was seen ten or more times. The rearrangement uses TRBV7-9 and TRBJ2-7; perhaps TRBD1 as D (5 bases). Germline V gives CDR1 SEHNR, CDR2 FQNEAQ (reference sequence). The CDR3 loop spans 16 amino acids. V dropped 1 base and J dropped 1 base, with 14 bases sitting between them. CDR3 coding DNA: TGTGCCAGCAGCTTAGTGGGGCCAGCTAAATCCTACGAGCAGTACGTC. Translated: CASSLVGPAKSYEQYV.

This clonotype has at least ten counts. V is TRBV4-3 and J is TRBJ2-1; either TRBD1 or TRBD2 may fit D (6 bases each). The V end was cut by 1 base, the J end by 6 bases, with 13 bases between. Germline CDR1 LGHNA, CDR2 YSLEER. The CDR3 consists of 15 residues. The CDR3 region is CASSQVAWGANEQFF. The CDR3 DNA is TGCGCCAGCAGCCAAGTCGCCTGGGGGGCCAATGAGCAGTTCTTC.

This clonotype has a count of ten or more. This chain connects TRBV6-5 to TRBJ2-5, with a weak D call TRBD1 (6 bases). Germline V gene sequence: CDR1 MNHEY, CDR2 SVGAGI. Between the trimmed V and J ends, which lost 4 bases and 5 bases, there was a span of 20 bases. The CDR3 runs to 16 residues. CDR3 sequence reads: CASSLGAGAIWETQYF. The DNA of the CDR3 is TGTGCCAGCAGTTTAGGCGCAGGGGCCATATGGGAGACCCAGTACTTC.

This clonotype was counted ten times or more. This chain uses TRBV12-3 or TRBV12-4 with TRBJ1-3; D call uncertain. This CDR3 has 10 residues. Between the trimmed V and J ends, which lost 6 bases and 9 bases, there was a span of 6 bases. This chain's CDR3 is CASSSSTIYF. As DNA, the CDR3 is TGTGCCAGCAGCTCCAGCACCATATATTTT.

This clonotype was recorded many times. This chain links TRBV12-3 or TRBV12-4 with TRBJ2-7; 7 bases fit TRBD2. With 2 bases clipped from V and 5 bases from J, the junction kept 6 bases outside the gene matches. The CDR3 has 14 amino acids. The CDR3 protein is CASSLRRGDDEQYF. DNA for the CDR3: TGTGCCAGCAGTTTACGACGGGGGGACGACGAGCAGTACTTC.

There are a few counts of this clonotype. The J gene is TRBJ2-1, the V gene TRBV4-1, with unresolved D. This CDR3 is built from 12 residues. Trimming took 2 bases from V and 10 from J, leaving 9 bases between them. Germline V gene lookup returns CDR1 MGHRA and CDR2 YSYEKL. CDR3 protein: CASSQQSREQFF. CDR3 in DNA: TGCGCCAGCAGCCAACAGAGCCGAGAGCAGTTCTTC.

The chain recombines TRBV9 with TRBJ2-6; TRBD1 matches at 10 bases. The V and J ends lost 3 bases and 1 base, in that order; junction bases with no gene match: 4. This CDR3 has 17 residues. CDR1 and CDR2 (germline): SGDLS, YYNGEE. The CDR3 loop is CASSATGGMSGANVLTF. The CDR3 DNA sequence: TGTGCCAGCAGCGCGACAGGGGGCATGTCTGGGGCCAACGTCCTGACTTTC.

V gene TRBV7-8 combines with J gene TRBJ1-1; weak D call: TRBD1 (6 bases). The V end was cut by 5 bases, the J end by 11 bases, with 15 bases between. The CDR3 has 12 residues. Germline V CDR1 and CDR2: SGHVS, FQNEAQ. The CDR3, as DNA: TGTGCCAGCAGCACTACAGGGCTCGAGGCTTTCTTT. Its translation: CASSTTGLEAFF.

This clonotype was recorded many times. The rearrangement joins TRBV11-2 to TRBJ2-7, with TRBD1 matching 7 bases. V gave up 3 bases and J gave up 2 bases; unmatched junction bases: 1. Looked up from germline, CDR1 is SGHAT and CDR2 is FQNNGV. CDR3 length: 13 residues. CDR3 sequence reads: CASSFGTAYEQYF. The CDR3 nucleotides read TGTGCCAGCAGCTTCGGGACAGCCTACGAGCAGTACTTC.

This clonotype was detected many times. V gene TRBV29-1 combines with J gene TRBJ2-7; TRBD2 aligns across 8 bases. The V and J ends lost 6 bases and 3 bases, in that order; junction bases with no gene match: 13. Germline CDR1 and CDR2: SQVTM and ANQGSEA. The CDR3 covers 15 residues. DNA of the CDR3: TGCAGCGTCCCTCGGGAGGGTCGGAGCCTCTACGAGCAGTACTTC. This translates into CSVPREGRSLYEQYF.

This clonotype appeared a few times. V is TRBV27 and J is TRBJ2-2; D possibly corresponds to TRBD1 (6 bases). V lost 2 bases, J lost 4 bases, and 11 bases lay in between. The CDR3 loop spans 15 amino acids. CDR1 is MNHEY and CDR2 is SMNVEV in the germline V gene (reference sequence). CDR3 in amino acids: CASSLGAGATGELFF. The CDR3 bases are TGTGCCAGCAGTTTAGGGGCAGGGGCCACCGGGGAGCTGTTTTTT.

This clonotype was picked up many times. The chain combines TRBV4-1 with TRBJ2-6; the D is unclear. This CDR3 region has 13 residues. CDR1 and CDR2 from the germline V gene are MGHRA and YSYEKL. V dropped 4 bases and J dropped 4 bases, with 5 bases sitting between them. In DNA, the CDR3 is TGCGCCAGCAGCCCGGTGGGGGCCAACGTCCTGACTTTC. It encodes CASSPVGANVLTF.

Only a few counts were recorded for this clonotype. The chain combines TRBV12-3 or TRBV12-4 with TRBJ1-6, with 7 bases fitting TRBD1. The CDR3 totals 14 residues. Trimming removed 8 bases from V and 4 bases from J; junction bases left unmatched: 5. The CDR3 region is CASGPGQYNSPLHF. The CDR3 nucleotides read TGTGCCAGCGGACCGGGACAGTATAATTCACCCCTCCACTTT.